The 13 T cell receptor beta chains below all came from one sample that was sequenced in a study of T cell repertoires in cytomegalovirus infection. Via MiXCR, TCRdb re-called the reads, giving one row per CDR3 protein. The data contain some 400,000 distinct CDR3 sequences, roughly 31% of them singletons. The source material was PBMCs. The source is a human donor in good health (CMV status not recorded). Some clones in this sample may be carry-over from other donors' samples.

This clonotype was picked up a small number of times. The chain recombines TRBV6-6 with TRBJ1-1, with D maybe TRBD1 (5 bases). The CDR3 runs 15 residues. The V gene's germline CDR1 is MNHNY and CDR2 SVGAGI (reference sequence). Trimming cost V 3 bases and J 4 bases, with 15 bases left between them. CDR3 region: CASSYSFGGPTEAFF. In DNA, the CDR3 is TGTGCCAGCAGTTATTCTTTTGGGGGACCCACTGAAGCTTTCTTT.

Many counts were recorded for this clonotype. This CDR3 is CASSSEGCTEAFF. Written as DNA, the CDR3 is TGTGCCAGTAGTTCCGAGGGTTGTACTGAAGCTTTCTTT. The chain recombines TRBV19 with TRBJ1-1; D remains ambiguous. The CDR3 extends over 13 amino acids. Trimming cost V 5 bases and J 5 bases, with 12 bases left between them. Germline CDR1 is LNHDA and CDR2 is SQIVND (reference sequence).

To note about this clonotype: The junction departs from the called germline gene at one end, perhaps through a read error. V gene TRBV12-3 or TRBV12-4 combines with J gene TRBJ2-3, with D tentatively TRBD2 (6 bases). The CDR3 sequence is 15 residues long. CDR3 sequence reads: CASSPIGSFADTQYF. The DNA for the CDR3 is TGTGCTAGCAGTCCCATCGGGAGCTTTGCAGATACGCAGTATTTT.

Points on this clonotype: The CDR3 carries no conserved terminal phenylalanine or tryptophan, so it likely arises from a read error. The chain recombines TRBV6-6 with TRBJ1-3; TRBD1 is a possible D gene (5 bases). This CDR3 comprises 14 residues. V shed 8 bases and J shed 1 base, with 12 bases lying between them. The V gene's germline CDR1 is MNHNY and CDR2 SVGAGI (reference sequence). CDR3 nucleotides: TGTGCCAGCTCCTTGGGGGGTTCTGGAAACACCATATATTTG. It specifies CASSLGGSGNTIYL.

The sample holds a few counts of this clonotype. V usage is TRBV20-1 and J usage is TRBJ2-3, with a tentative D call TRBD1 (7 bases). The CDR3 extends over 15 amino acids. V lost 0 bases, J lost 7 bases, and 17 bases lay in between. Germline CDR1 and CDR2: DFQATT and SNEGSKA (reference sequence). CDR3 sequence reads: CSARDGAGGRNTQYF. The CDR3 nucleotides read TGCAGTGCTAGAGATGGGGCAGGGGGGAGGAATACGCAGTATTTT.

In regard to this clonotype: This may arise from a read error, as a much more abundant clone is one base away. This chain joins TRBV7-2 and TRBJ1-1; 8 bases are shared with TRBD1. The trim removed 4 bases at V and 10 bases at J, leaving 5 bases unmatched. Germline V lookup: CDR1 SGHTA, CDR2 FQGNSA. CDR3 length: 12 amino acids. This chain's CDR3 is CASSSQTGVAFF. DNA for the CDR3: TGTGCCAGCAGCTCTCAGACAGGGGTAGCTTTCTTT.

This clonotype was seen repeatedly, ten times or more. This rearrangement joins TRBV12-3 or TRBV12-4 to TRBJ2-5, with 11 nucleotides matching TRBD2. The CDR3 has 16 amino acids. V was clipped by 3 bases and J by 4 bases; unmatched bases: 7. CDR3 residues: CASSLETSGVRETQYF. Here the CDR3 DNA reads TGTGCCAGCAGTTTGGAGACTAGCGGGGTCCGAGAGACCCAGTACTTC.

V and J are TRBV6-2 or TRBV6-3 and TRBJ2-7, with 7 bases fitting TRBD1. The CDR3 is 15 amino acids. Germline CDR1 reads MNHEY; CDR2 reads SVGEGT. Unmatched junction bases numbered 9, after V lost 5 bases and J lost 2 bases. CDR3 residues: CASSTGQARTYEQYF. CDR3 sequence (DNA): TGTGCCAGCAGTACCGGACAGGCTCGCACCTACGAGCAGTACTTC.

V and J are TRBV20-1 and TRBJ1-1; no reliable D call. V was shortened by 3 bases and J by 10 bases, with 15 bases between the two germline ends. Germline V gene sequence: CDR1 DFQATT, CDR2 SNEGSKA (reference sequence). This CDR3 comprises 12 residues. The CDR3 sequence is CSASMYGTRAFF. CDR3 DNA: TGCAGTGCTAGCATGTATGGCACACGAGCTTTCTTT.

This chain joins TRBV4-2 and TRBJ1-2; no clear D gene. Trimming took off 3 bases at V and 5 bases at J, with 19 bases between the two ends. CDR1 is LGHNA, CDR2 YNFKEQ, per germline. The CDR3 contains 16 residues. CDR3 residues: CASSHGERPVEYGYTF. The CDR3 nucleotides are TGTGCCAGCAGCCATGGGGAACGGCCCGTGGAATATGGCTACACCTTC.

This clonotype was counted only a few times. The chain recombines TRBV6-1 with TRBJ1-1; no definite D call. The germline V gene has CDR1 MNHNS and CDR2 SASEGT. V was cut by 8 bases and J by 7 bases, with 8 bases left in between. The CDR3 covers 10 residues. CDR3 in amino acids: CASETVEAFF. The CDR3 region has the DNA TGTGCCAGCGAAACAGTTGAAGCTTTCTTT.

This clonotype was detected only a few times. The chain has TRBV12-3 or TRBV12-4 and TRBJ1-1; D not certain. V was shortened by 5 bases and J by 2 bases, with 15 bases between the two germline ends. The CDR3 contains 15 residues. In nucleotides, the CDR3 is TGTGCCAGCAGTCTCCGACTGTTAGGAAACACTGAAGCTTTCTTT. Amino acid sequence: CASSLRLLGNTEAFF.

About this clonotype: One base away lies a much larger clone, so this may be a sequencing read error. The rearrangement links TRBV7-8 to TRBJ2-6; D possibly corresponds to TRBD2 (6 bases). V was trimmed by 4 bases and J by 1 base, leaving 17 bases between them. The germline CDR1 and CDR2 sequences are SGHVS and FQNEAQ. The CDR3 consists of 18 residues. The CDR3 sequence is CASSSQERVISGANVLTF. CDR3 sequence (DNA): TGTGCCAGCAGCTCCCAGGAGCGGGTGATTTCTGGGGCCAACGTCCTGACTTTC.